A selection of T cell receptor beta chains follows, all from one sample in a study of T cell changes during pregnancy in multiple sclerosis. Only in-frame clones appear in the TCRdb table, and some are missing; sequencing was by immunoSEQ multiplex PCR. Counted here are fewer than 45,000 clones, 90% to 95% occurring once; the ten biggest clones make up 8.1%. Sequences were derived from CD8+ T cells from peripheral blood mononuclear cells, sampled in the third trimester of pregnancy. The receptors were sampled from a female donor with multiple sclerosis, enrolled in a pregnancy study. CDR3s include the opening cysteine and the closing phenylalanine or tryptophan. Fields, in order: V gene, CDR3 protein.

TRBV5-1 CASSSGTGAGQPQHF
TRBV2 CASSEGQGAKETQYF
TRBV5-1 CASSVRTGTFIEQFF
TRBV29-1 CSVELGALEQYF
TRBV21-1 CASSQRSRECYEQYF
TRBV14 CASSQGGLGTEAFF
TRBV27 CASAWTGAYEQYF
TRBV6-1 CASRLAGVEQYF
TRBV9 CASTNNKNYGYTF
TRBV5-1 CASSLEASYYTDTQYF
TRBV4-1 CASSQGLAGGLEQYF
TRBV5-1 CASSFSSGGDEQFF
TRBV29-1 CSVDTGLAEHYNEQFF
TRBV19 CASDLGGRSGANVLTF
TRBV28 CASSLGTEVIMNTEAFF
TRBV13 CASSRTSGYNEQFF
TRBV6-1 CASSQGTDTQYF
TRBV9 CASSKGTTPYEQYF
TRBV7-9 CASSYRGRIQETQYF
TRBV5-6 CASSLDDRGSEQYF
TRBV29-1 CSVGGGRASDTQYF
TRBV9 CASSVGGDYGYTF
TRBV6-1 CASSAWAGANYGYTF
TRBV7-2 CASSLGWTGFDEQYF
TRBV6-5 CASKAGTGGYEQYF
TRBV19 CASSPLMTGGSGYTF
TRBV27 CASRGTVYGYTF
TRBV7-9 CASSLTGSNQPQHF
TRBV5-6 CASSSGTGLPEAFF
TRBV29-1 CSVEVQTGELFF
TRBV27 CASSTSGRASEQYF
TRBV19 CASTTSEGLYGYTF
TRBV28 CASIKCVLCGEQYF
TRBV9 CASSPTFGTADNEKLFF
TRBV7-9 CASSTGFSYEQYF
TRBV27 CASSLSIFGGNEQFF
TRBV7-2 CASSFGGYGYTF
TRBV27 CASSFLGRGYEQYF
TRBV2 CASSESWLAGKTQYF
TRBV7-2 CASSPTLAGGYNEQFF
TRBV4-3 CASSPGTMFYEQYF
TRBV13 CASSFRLARNEQYF
TRBV4-1 CASSQDELVRDTQYF
TRBV5-1 CASSLALAKTDTQYF
TRBV5-1 CASSLSLAGVGTDTQYF
TRBV9 CASSVEGATEAFF
TRBV7-9 CASSSSTSFYEQYF
TRBV7-9 CASIPDRGSLGGYTF
TRBV7-9 CASSRDRAHEQYF
TRBV9 CASRREENNEQFF
TRBV9 CASSVGDRAGGELFF
TRBV19 CASSPGGYEQYF